This T cell receptor beta chain was captured by sequencing in a study of patients and donors after allogeneic stem cell transplantation. At least ten counts were recorded for this clonotype. TCRdb re-derived calls from the RT-PCR reads in MiXCR, one entry per CDR3 protein. Of roughly 880,000 distinct CDR3 sequences in the sample, roughly 18% were seen once. The sequencing input was blood, either unsorted or a sorted T cell fraction (not recorded which). This clonotype originated in a human donor who was either an allogeneic HSCT recipient or a stem cell or donor lymphocyte infusion donor (not recorded which). It is not recorded whose cells these are; they may come from a transplant donor.

The CDR3 region is CASSLSDRITGELFF. The CDR3 DNA reads TGTGCCAGCAGTTTGTCGGACAGAATAACCGGGGAGCTGTTTTTT. V and J are TRBV6-5 and TRBJ2-2; D possibly corresponds to TRBD1 (6 bases). This CDR3 has 15 amino acids. V dropped 4 bases and J dropped 5 bases, with 14 bases sitting between them. CDR1 is MNHEY and CDR2 is SVGAGI in the germline V gene.